This is a list of T cell receptor beta chains from one sample in a study of T cell responses to AZD1222 COVID-19 vaccine. TCRdb's table, derived via immunoSEQ multiplex PCR, lists solely in-frame clones and lacks some. The data contain some 120,000 clones, roughly 93% of them singletons. Sequenced material: peripheral blood, taken on day 0 of AZD1222 vaccination. Receptor source: an adult in good health. The CDR3 runs from the conserved cysteine through the conserved F or W. The D gene is left open where the match is weak. Clone size, where shown, is once, few, many, or a class for clones that have expanded.

.	.	TRBV5-1	TRBJ1-2	CASSLDGDMNGYTF	TGCGCCAGCAGCTTGGACGGTGACATGAATGGCTACACCTTC
.	.	TRBV25-1	TRBJ1-5	CASSERGNSNQPQHF	TGTGCCAGCAGTGAAAGGGGGAATAGCAATCAGCCCCAGCATTTT
TRBD1	.	TRBV10-3	TRBJ2-1	CAISRGQGNNEQFF	TGTGCCATCAGTCGAGGACAGGGGAACAATGAGCAGTTCTTC
.	.	TRBV9	TRBJ1-1	CASSVGFNTEAFF	TGTGCCAGCAGCGTAGGTTTTAACACTGAAGCTTTCTTT
.	.	TRBV5-1	TRBJ1-6	CASSRGDGQNSPLHF	TGCGCCAGCAGCCGGGGGGACGGTCAAAATTCACCCCTCCACTTT
TRBD1	.	TRBV5-1	TRBJ1-2	CASKTGTDYGYTF	TGCGCCAGCAAGACCGGGACAGACTATGGCTACACCTTC
.	.	TRBV19	TRBJ1-2	CASSILTGVDGYTF	TGTGCCAGTAGTATCCTGACAGGAGTGGATGGCTACACCTTC
.	.	TRBV6-5	TRBJ1-5	CASSNQPQHF	TGTGCCAGCAGTAATCAGCCCCAGCATTTT
.	.	TRBV5-1	TRBJ1-1	CASSFSRESTEAFF	TGCGCCAGCAGCTTCTCCCGGGAGAGCACTGAAGCTTTCTTT
TRBD1	.	TRBV5-1	TRBJ1-5	CASSDGTAGQPQHF	TGCGCCAGCAGCGACGGGACAGCGGGTCAGCCCCAGCATTTT
.	.	TRBV2	TRBJ1-5	CASMRVSNQPQHF	TGTGCCAGCATGCGAGTTAGCAATCAGCCCCAGCATTTT
.	.	TRBV5-5	TRBJ1-1	CASSLGWTEAFF	TGTGCCAGCAGCTTGGGCTGGACTGAAGCTTTCTTT
.	.	TRBV9	TRBJ1-1	CASSVGPGSTEAFF	TGTGCCAGCAGCGTAGGTCCGGGGTCCACTGAAGCTTTCTTT
TRBD1	.	TRBV14	TRBJ2-7	CASSQGPGGSYEQYF	TGTGCCAGCAGCCAGGGGCCAGGGGGATCATACGAGCAGTACTTC
.	.	TRBV10-3	TRBJ2-5	CAISERTPGKTQYF	TGTGCCATCAGTGAAAGGACACCAGGGAAGACCCAGTACTTC
.	.	TRBV9	TRBJ1-2	CASSATGPYGYTF	TGTGCCAGCAGCGCCACAGGGCCCTATGGCTACACCTTC
.	.	TRBV12-3/TRBV12-4	TRBJ1-2	CASSFRDDYGYTF	TGTGCCAGCAGTTTCCGGGACGACTATGGCTACACCTTC
.	.	TRBV2	TRBJ1-5	CASDDSLYSNQPQHF	TGTGCCAGCGATGACAGCCTATATAGCAATCAGCCCCAGCATTTT
.	.	TRBV5-1	TRBJ1-6	CASSLASGLDYSPLHF	TGCGCCAGCAGCTTGGCGTCAGGGTTAGATTATTCACCCCTCCACTTT
TRBD2	once	TRBV4-2	TRBJ2-1	CASSQDRGGANEQFF	TGTGCCAGCAGCCAAGATCGCGGGGGGGCCAATGAGCAGTTCTTC
.	.	TRBV7-6	TRBJ1-1	CASSPLRSAEAFF	TGTGCCAGCAGCCCACTCCGAAGCGCTGAAGCTTTCTTT
.	.	TRBV6-5	TRBJ1-2	CAAIKGKGHGYTF	TGTGCCGCAATCAAGGGAAAGGGCCATGGCTACACCTTC
.	.	TRBV3-1/TRBV3-2	TRBJ1-6	CASSQVWDNNNSPLHF	TGTGCCAGCAGCCAAGTTTGGGACAACAATAATTCACCCCTCCACTTT
TRBD1	.	TRBV6-5	TRBJ1-1	CASSTRQGPVAFF	TGTGCCAGCAGTACCCGACAGGGGCCCGTAGCTTTCTTT
.	.	TRBV12-3/TRBV12-4	TRBJ1-1	CASSLMNTEAFF	TGTGCCAGCAGCCTCATGAACACTGAAGCTTTCTTT
.	.	TRBV10-2	TRBJ1-2	CASSESSRTLYGYTF	TGCGCCAGCAGTGAGTCGAGTAGGACCCTCTATGGCTACACCTTC
TRBD2	.	TRBV7-9	TRBJ2-1	CASSLELAQYEQFF	TGTGCCAGCAGCTTAGAACTAGCGCAGTATGAGCAGTTCTTC
.	.	TRBV28	TRBJ1-1	CASGGGTEAFF	TGTGCCAGCGGGGGAGGCACTGAAGCTTTCTTT
.	once	TRBV9	TRBJ1-1	CASSVGAGLAFF	TGTGCCAGCAGCGTAGGGGCAGGGCTGGCTTTCTTT
TRBD1	.	TRBV6-6	TRBJ1-1	CASSPQGQPNTEAFF	TGTGCCAGCAGCCCCCAGGGACAGCCGAACACTGAAGCTTTCTTT
.	.	TRBV18	TRBJ1-3	CASSPGSSGNTIYF	TGTGCCAGCTCACCGGGGAGCTCTGGAAACACCATATATTTT
.	.	TRBV7-4	TRBJ1-3	CASPVGQDRNTIYF	TGTGCCAGCCCCGTAGGTCAGGACCGAAACACCATATATTTT